This passage covers 2 T cell receptor beta chains from one sample sequenced in a study of T cell clonotyping in hematopoietic cell transplantation. Method: immunoSEQ multiplex PCR; TCRdb's copy keeps in-frame clones and lacks some. The sample yields about 19,000 clones, roughly 77% seen once. As for time point: recipient sample about 28 days before transplant, after cytoreduction. The sample in question was peripheral blood mononuclear cells, obtained before stem cell transplant. The receptor source for this set is a man in his sixties with acute myeloid leukemia. Some clones in this sample may be carry-over from other donors' samples.

This clone was counted a single time. The chain has TRBV25-1 and TRBJ2-6; D is possibly TRBD1 or TRBD2 (6 bases each). Germline loops: CDR1 MGHDK, CDR2 SYGVNS. The CDR3 spans 16 residues. The germline V and J ends were trimmed by 1 base and 2 bases, with 9 bases remaining between them. The CDR3: CASSEFGGPGANVLTF. The DNA for the CDR3 is TGTGCCAGCAGTGAATTTGGGGGGCCTGGGGCCAACGTCCTGACTTTC.

This chain connects TRBV6-5 to TRBJ2-5, with D hard to call. V lost 2 bases, J lost 9 bases, and 7 bases lay in between. The CDR3 is made up of 11 amino acids. Germline CDR1 is MNHEY and CDR2 is SVGAGI. The CDR3 sequence: CASSYIEAQYF. DNA for the CDR3: TGTGCCAGCAGTTACATCGAGGCCCAGTACTTC.